Below, one TCR beta chain is given with its context. The antigen is not known. The entry originates in a study of CD8+ T cells in alopecia areata. Study in general: The investigators scored severity in treated patients by the percentage of affected scalp area.

Study outcomes and limitations: Lesional scalp, notably in alopecia totalis/universalis, had clonality above that of normal scalp.

Germline CDR1 LNHDA, CDR2 SQIVND (reference sequence). The CDR3 runs to 13 residues. V gave up 6 bases and J gave up 5 bases, with 13 bases separating them. Treatment defined: oral pan-JAK inhibitor, 5-10 mg twice daily. Isolated RNA was reverse transcribed into cDNA used as the sequencing template. Some clones are missing from TCRdb's copy, which holds only in-frame ones; the method was immunoSEQ multiplex PCR. Of about 140,000 clones listed, about 88% were seen once; the top ten hold approximately 13%. This sequence joins TRBV19 and TRBJ2-5; D may be TRBD1 (5 bases). The sequence came from a human donor with alopecia areata. This sample comprised CD8+ T cells sorted from blood, obtained at week 4, from a patient treated with tofacitinib. The DNA of the CDR3 is TGTGCCAGTAGACAGGTTGGTGAGGAGACCCAGTACTTC. Its protein is CASRQVGEETQYF.